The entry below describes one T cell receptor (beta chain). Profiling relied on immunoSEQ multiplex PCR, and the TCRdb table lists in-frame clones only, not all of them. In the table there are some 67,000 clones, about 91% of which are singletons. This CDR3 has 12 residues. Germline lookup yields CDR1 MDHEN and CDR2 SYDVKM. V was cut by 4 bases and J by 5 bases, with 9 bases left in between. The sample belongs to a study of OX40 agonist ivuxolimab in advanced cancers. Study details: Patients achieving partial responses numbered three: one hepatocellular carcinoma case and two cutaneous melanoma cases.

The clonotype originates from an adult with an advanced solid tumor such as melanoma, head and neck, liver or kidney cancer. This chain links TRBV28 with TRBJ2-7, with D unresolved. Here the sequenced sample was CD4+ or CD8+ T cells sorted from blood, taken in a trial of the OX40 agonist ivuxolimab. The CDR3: CASSSQVDEQYF. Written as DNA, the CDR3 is TGTGCCAGCAGTTCCCAGGTAGACGAGCAGTACTTC.